The 10 T cell receptor beta chains listed next were all sequenced from one sample in a study of T cells after yellow fever vaccination (dated by TCRdb to the late 2010s). The meaning of the sample's treatment or condition label: live attenuated yellow fever vaccine strain. Library construction relied on 5' RACE. The reads were generated on an Illumina HiSeq 2500. The raw public reads went through TCRdb reprocessing: fastp at Q25, MiXCR clone calling, in-frame beta chains kept. All rows with the same CDR3 protein become a single entry with the most common DNA and genes. The sample table holds over 100,000 distinct CDR3 sequences, of which roughly 8.9% were seen once. Jointly, the top ten make up 25% of the sample. Sequencing was performed on CD8+ T cells sorted from PBMCs, taken 45 days after the yellow fever booster vaccination. These receptors were taken from a man younger than 40 who received the YFV17D yellow fever vaccine.

This clonotype was recorded at least ten times. The chain carries TRBV30 and TRBJ1-1; D is undetermined. Germline V lookup: CDR1 GTSNPN, CDR2 SVGIG (reference sequence). Trimming removed 0 bases at V and 7 bases at J, with 12 bases between. CDR3 length: 13 residues. The CDR3 sequence is CAWSVGRTDEAFF. Here the CDR3 DNA reads TGTGCCTGGAGTGTGGGTCGGACGGATGAAGCTTTCTTT.

This clonotype was recorded a few times. The V and J genes are TRBV5-6 and TRBJ2-1; TRBD1 aligns across 7 bases. Germline assignment: CDR1 SGHDT and CDR2 YYEEEE. This CDR3 comprises 12 residues. Losses at the gene ends were 4 bases for V and 10 bases for J; bases not matched to a gene: 5. The CDR3 reads CASSPGTAEQFF. The DNA for the CDR3 is TGTGCCAGCAGCCCCGGGACAGCAGAGCAGTTCTTC.

This sequence joins TRBV6-2 or TRBV6-3 and TRBJ2-1; 7 positions match TRBD2. CDR1 MNHEY and CDR2 SVGEGT come from the germline V gene. V gave up 7 bases and J gave up 3 bases; unmatched junction bases: 9. The CDR3 runs 15 residues. DNA for the CDR3: TGTGCCAGCACCAAAAAACGGGACTACTACAATGAGCAGTTCTTC. Its protein is CASTKKRDYYNEQFF.

This clonotype occurred many times. A much more abundant neighbour one base away suggests this may be a read error. This chain links TRBV7-9 with TRBJ2-1; no reliable D call. Germline V gene sequence: CDR1 SEHNR, CDR2 FQNEAQ (reference sequence). V was shortened by 5 bases and J by 6 bases, with 2 bases between the two germline ends. This CDR3 region has 10 residues. The CDR3 bases are TGTGCCAGCAGCATCAATGAGCAGTTCTTC. Encoded protein: CASSINEQFF.

The chain links TRBV5-4 to TRBJ2-2; a weak D match, TRBD1 (5 bases). V lost 4 bases, J lost 8 bases, and 15 bases lay in between. This CDR3 has 14 residues. The germline gives CDR1 SGHNT, CDR2 YYREEE (reference sequence). The CDR3 is CASSPRVGVGELFF. The DNA of the CDR3 is TGTGCCAGCAGCCCCAGGGTGGGCGTTGGGGAGCTGTTTTTT.

This clonotype was seen at least ten times. This chain uses TRBV5-5 with TRBJ1-2; TRBD1 matches at 7 bases. The CDR3 consists of 15 residues. CDR1 and CDR2 (germline): SGHKS, YYEKEE (reference sequence). Trimming removed 5 bases from V and 6 bases from J; junction bases left unmatched: 13. CDR3 nucleotide sequence: TGTGCCAGCAGACAAGAAAGACAGGGTTTACATGGCTACACCTTC. Translated: CASRQERQGLHGYTF.

This clonotype has at least ten counts. The chain couples TRBV5-1 to TRBJ1-1, with 8 bases lining up with TRBD1. Germline CDR1 SGHRS, CDR2 YFSETQ. V shed 0 bases and J 4 bases; nucleotides not matched to a gene: 2. The CDR3 totals 14 residues. The CDR3 DNA reads TGCGCCAGCAGCTTGGATGACAGGGGCACTGAAGCTTTCTTT. Its protein is CASSLDDRGTEAFF.

Regarding this clonotype: At one end the junction does not follow the germline gene, possibly because of a read error. V is TRBV7-2 and J is TRBJ2-1; the D is unclear. This CDR3 has 13 amino acids. The germline V gene encodes CDR1 SGHTA and CDR2 FQGNSA. The CDR3 spells CARSFIIPNEQFF. The CDR3 nucleotides are TGTGCCAGAAGCTTTATAATCCCCAATGAGCAGTTCTTC.

There are many counts of this clonotype. The chain joins TRBV7-6 to TRBJ2-5; D is unclear. V lost 0 bases to trimming and J lost 5 bases, with 16 bases between them. The germline gives CDR1 SGHVS, CDR2 FNYEAQ. CDR3 size: 16 residues. The chain's CDR3 is CASSLAAGSGLETQYF. In DNA form, the CDR3 reads TGTGCCAGCAGCTTAGCGGCAGGCTCCGGGCTGGAGACCCAGTACTTC.

The V call is TRBV28, the J call TRBJ2-3, with D unclear. Trimming removed 6 bases from V and 8 bases from J, with 15 bases in between. The CDR3 totals 13 residues. Germline CDR1 MDHEN, CDR2 SYDVKM. The CDR3 bases are TGTGCCAGCAGCCGTAGCTATGTCCCTACGCAGTATTTT. Protein sequence: CASSRSYVPTQYF.